One sample yielded the 15 T cell receptor beta chains listed below, sequenced in a study of blood T cell repertoires in COVID-19. Here immunoSEQ multiplex PCR was the method, and the copy in TCRdb shows in-frame clones only, minus some. Here the sample spans about 11,000 clones, 84% being singletons. Sequenced sample: peripheral blood. These receptors were obtained from a man aged 50 to 60 with active COVID-19.

The chain employs TRBV19 and TRBJ2-3; 8 bases are shared with TRBD1. CDR3 length: 15 amino acids. The V gene's germline CDR1 is LNHDA and CDR2 SQIVND (reference sequence). Germline trimming cut 5 bases from V and 1 base from J; bases unmatched to any gene: 5. This chain's CDR3 is CASSYRDRRTDTQYF. The CDR3 DNA reads as TGTGCCAGTAGTTACCGGGACAGGCGCACAGATACGCAGTATTTT. Drawing the rest from reference TRBV19 and TRBJ2-3, the complete variable domain is DGGITQSPKYLFRKEGQNVTLSCEQNLNHDAMYWYRQDPGQGLRLIYYSQIVNDFQKGDIAEGYSVSREKKESFPLTVTSAQKNPTAFYLCASSYRDRRTDTQYFGPGTRLTVL.

The rearrangement joins TRBV7-6 to TRBJ2-7; D is uncertain. The CDR3 has 17 amino acids. Germline CDR1 SGHVS, CDR2 FNYEAQ. V was pared by 6 bases and J by 3 bases, with 24 bases between. Written as DNA, the CDR3 is TGTGCCAGCAGTCCACGATTCTTAGCCGAACTGGGCTACGAGCAGTACTTC. Encoded protein: CASSPRFLAELGYEQYF.

The CDR3 here is CASSLPPGQASEQYF. DNA for the CDR3: TGTGCCAGCAGCTTACCTCCGGGACAGGCAAGCGAGCAGTACTTC. This sequence joins TRBV7-9 and TRBJ2-7, with 8 bases fitting TRBD1. V gave up 2 bases and J gave up 6 bases; unmatched junction bases: 9. Germline assignment: CDR1 SEHNR and CDR2 FQNEAQ (reference sequence). The CDR3 has 15 residues.

V is TRBV27 and J is TRBJ1-5; weak D call: TRBD1 (5 bases). V was pared by 8 bases and J by 3 bases, with 11 bases between. CDR3 length: 13 amino acids. Germline V gives CDR1 MNHEY, CDR2 SMNVEV (reference sequence). CDR3 DNA sequence: TGTGCCAGCCGCTCGGACACCAATCAGCCCCAGCATTTT. Translation: CASRSDTNQPQHF.

The rearrangement uses TRBV7-2 and TRBJ2-7; 12 bases fit TRBD2. Germline trimming cut 3 bases from V and 5 bases from J; bases unmatched to any gene: 5. This CDR3 has 15 residues. Germline values: CDR1 SGHTA, CDR2 FQGNSA. DNA of the CDR3: TGTGCCAGCAGCTTGGCGGGACTAGCGGGTCACGAGCAGTACTTC. Amino acids: CASSLAGLAGHEQYF.

The chain recombines TRBV9 with TRBJ2-1; no definite D call. Germline V gives CDR1 SGDLS, CDR2 YYNGEE. The CDR3 spans 15 residues. With 0 bases removed from V and 4 bases from J, the gap between germline ends came to 11 bases. CDR3 residues: CASSVGGNLYNEQFF. CDR3 nucleotides: TGTGCCAGCAGCGTAGGAGGAAACCTGTACAATGAGCAGTTCTTC.

The chain carries TRBV2 and TRBJ2-7; 9 bases align to TRBD1. CDR3 size: 12 residues. J gave up 5 bases and V 10 bases, and 6 bases lay outside the gene matches. From germline, CDR1 is SNHLY and CDR2 FYNNEI. CDR3 region: CAIRDRVHEQYF. Written as DNA, the CDR3 is TGTGCCATCCGGGACAGGGTCCACGAGCAGTACTTC. Combining the CDR3 with reference TRBV2 and TRBJ2-7 gives the whole variable domain EPEVTQTPSHQVTQMGQEVILRCVPISNHLYFYWYRQILGQKVEFLVSFYNNEISEKSEIFDDQFSVERPDGSNFTLKIRSTKLEDSAMYFCAIRDRVHEQYFGPGTRLTVT.

Sample share makes this clone large. The V gene is TRBV13, the J gene TRBJ2-1; 9 bases are a match to TRBD2. Germline V gives CDR1 PRHDT, CDR2 FYEKMQ (reference sequence). CDR3 length: 14 amino acids. Trimming removed 0 bases from V and 9 bases from J; junction bases left unmatched: 3. CDR3 DNA sequence: TGTGCCAGCAGCTTAGGGCTAGCGGGGCGTGAGCAGTTCTTC. Translating it yields CASSLGLAGREQFF.

This clone was seen a single time. The chain is built from TRBV20-1 and TRBJ2-1; no definite D call. The CDR3 sequence is 11 residues long. CDR1 DFQATT and CDR2 SNEGSKA come from the germline V gene (reference sequence). Trimming removed 5 bases from V and 7 bases from J, with 9 bases in between. The CDR3 region is CSASQLNEQFF. CDR3 bases: TGCAGTGCTTCGCAACTAAATGAGCAGTTCTTC.

The chain uses TRBV2 and TRBJ2-7, with 8 bases aligning to TRBD1. With 3 bases clipped from V and 5 bases from J, the junction kept 6 bases outside the gene matches. Germline V lookup: CDR1 SNHLY, CDR2 FYNNEI. This CDR3 contains 14 residues. The CDR3 loop reads CASSDQGAVHEQYF. The DNA of the CDR3 is TGTGCCAGCAGTGACCAGGGGGCGGTCCACGAGCAGTACTTC.

The chain combines TRBV7-9 with TRBJ2-3; D unresolved. This CDR3 region has 14 residues. Germline-derived CDR1 and CDR2 are SEHNR and FQNEAQ (reference sequence). The V gene lost 1 base and the J gene lost 3 bases, with 8 bases spanning the gap. The CDR3 nucleotides are TGTGCCAGCAGCTTAGTATCCACAACAGATACGCAGTATTTT. It encodes CASSLVSTTDTQYF.

This clone was recorded once. The CDR3, as DNA: TGTGCCAGCAGGTTGGGGGGGTCCTCCTACAATGAGCAGTTCTTC. Translated, it gives CASRLGGSSYNEQFF. V gene TRBV2 combines with J gene TRBJ2-1, with 7 nucleotides matching TRBD2. Germline V CDR1 and CDR2: SNHLY, FYNNEI. Losses at the gene ends were 6 bases for V and 0 bases for J; bases not matched to a gene: 5. The CDR3 length is 15 residues.

This clone has just a few counts. The chain uses TRBV4-2 and TRBJ2-5; no clear D gene. CDR1 is LGHNA and CDR2 is YNFKEQ in the germline V gene. CDR3 length equals 15 residues. Deletions cut 0 bases from V and 1 base from J, with 9 bases between. The CDR3 region is CASSQDWVAQETQYF. CDR3 DNA: TGTGCCAGCAGCCAAGATTGGGTAGCCCAAGAGACCCAGTACTTC.

The chain joins TRBV27 to TRBJ2-1, with 10 bases identical to TRBD2. The V and J ends lost 8 bases and 9 bases, in that order; junction bases with no gene match: 7. Germline V gene lookup returns CDR1 MNHEY and CDR2 SMNVEV (reference sequence). This CDR3 has 13 residues. The CDR3 reads CASAGTSESEQFF. CDR3 nucleotides: TGTGCCAGCGCCGGGACTAGCGAAAGTGAGCAGTTCTTC.

The gene calls are TRBV29-1 and TRBJ2-1; 14 nucleotides line up with TRBD2. J was trimmed by 10 bases and V by 2 bases; bases with no gene match: 13. CDR1 and CDR2 (germline): SQVTM, ANQGSEA. CDR3 length: 17 residues. As DNA, the CDR3 is TGCAGCGTTGAATCAGGAGTCGGACTAGCGGGAGGCACAGAGCAGTTCTTC. It yields the protein CSVESGVGLAGGTEQFF.